Below, 29 T cell receptor beta chains from the same sample are listed, as sequenced in a study of cytomegalovirus exposure and HLA in healthy donors. Both 60 Vbeta primers and 13 Jbeta primers went into the PCR. Libraries were prepared by immunoSEQ multiplex PCR; TCRdb keeps only in-frame clonotypes and omits some of them. This repertoire includes over 65,000 clones. Sample: PBMCs. These receptors were taken from a woman aged 25-40 years in good health and CMV-seronegative.

The chain is built from TRBV6-1 and TRBJ2-1; no firm D call. The CDR3 sequence is 11 residues long. Looked up from germline, CDR1 is MNHNS and CDR2 is SASEGT. V lost 4 bases, J lost 10 bases, and 8 bases lay in between. CDR3 loop: CASSVQIEQFF. DNA for the CDR3: TGTGCCAGCAGTGTCCAGATAGAGCAGTTCTTC.

The V gene is TRBV5-1, the J gene TRBJ1-1; D remains ambiguous. The CDR3 covers 14 residues. Germline CDR1 reads SGHRS; CDR2 reads YFSETQ. Trimming removed 2 bases from V and 4 bases from J, with 12 bases in between. For the CDR3, the DNA is TGCGCCAGCAGCTTAGGAGGCGCGAGCACTGAAGCTTTCTTT. The encoded protein is CASSLGGASTEAFF.

The chain carries TRBV30 and TRBJ2-7, with D maybe TRBD1 (6 bases). Germline V gene data show CDR1 as GTSNPN and CDR2 as SVGIG (reference sequence). The CDR3 has 14 residues. Between the trimmed V and J ends, which lost 2 bases and 3 bases, there was a span of 14 bases. The CDR3 region has the DNA TGTGCCTGGAGTACAGGGATGGGGCTCTACGAGCAGTACTTC. As protein: CAWSTGMGLYEQYF.

V and J are TRBV28 and TRBJ1-6, with D maybe TRBD1 (5 bases). This CDR3 region has 14 residues. V was shortened by 4 bases and J by 7 bases, with 11 bases between the two germline ends. Germline V CDR1 and CDR2: MDHEN, SYDVKM. The CDR3 protein is CASSSWGSNSPLHF. CDR3 sequence (DNA): TGTGCCAGCAGTTCATGGGGCAGCAATTCACCCCTCCACTTT.

This chain links TRBV5-1 with TRBJ1-3; possibly TRBD1 for D (6 bases). The CDR3 has 16 residues. The germline gives CDR1 SGHRS, CDR2 YFSETQ. V gave up 4 bases and J gave up 0 bases, with 14 bases separating them. The chain's CDR3 is CASSLGHSSSGNTIYF. The CDR3 DNA follows: TGCGCCAGCAGCCTGGGACATTCGAGCTCTGGAAACACCATATATTTT.

CDR3 in amino acids: CASSYSELTEAFF. The CDR3 DNA follows: TGTGCCAGCAGTTACTCAGAGCTCACTGAAGCTTTCTTT. The gene calls are TRBV6-5 and TRBJ1-1; D is unclear. The germline V and J ends were trimmed by 0 bases and 4 bases, with 6 bases remaining between them. The CDR3 spans 13 residues. Looked up from germline, CDR1 is MNHEY and CDR2 is SVGAGI.

The CDR3 region is CATGRVTYEQYF. The DNA for the CDR3 is TGTGCCACCGGGCGGGTCACCTACGAGCAGTACTTC. The chain couples TRBV6-5 to TRBJ2-7; D possibly corresponds to TRBD2 (5 bases). This CDR3 comprises 12 residues. Per germline, CDR1 MNHEY and CDR2 SVGAGI. V was pared by 10 bases and J by 2 bases, with 12 bases between.

This chain connects TRBV5-4 to TRBJ1-2, with D possibly being TRBD1 (5 bases). Trimming removed 0 bases from V and 4 bases from J, with 13 bases in between. CDR1 is SGHNT and CDR2 is YYREEE in the germline V gene (reference sequence). This CDR3 is built from 15 residues. CDR3 sequence reads: CASSLERGRVYGYTF. The CDR3 DNA follows: TGTGCCAGCAGCTTGGAGCGGGGCAGGGTCTATGGCTACACCTTC.

V is TRBV18 and J is TRBJ1-2; D might be TRBD1 (6 bases). V gave up 4 bases and J gave up 3 bases, with 15 bases separating them. Germline-derived CDR1 and CDR2 are KGHSH and LQKENI. This CDR3 spans 15 amino acids. CDR3 region: CASSRKRGTDYGYTF. In DNA, the CDR3 is TGTGCCAGCTCACGAAAAAGGGGGACGGACTATGGCTACACCTTC.

The V call is TRBV6-5, the J call TRBJ2-1; TRBD1 aligns across 9 bases. CDR1 MNHEY and CDR2 SVGAGI come from the germline V gene. The CDR3 runs to 15 residues. With 6 bases clipped from V and 3 bases from J, the junction kept 6 bases outside the gene matches. The DNA for the CDR3 is TGTGCCAGCAGACTGGGACAGGGACTCTACAATGAGCAGTTCTTC. Translation gives CASRLGQGLYNEQFF.

The chain carries TRBV9 and TRBJ1-2, with a possible D match to TRBD1 (5 bases). Germline CDR1 and CDR2: SGDLS and YYNGEE. The CDR3 has 15 amino acids. With 1 base removed from V and 8 bases from J, the gap between germline ends came to 18 bases. CDR3 protein: CASSVSLGGDRGYTF. In nucleotides, the CDR3 is TGTGCCAGCAGCGTATCCTTGGGCGGGGACCGGGGCTACACCTTC.

This chain links TRBV6-5 with TRBJ2-7; TRBD1 matches at 7 bases. The junction had 12 bases not matched to a gene; V was cut back by 6 bases and J by 7 bases. This CDR3 comprises 14 residues. Germline CDR1 and CDR2: MNHEY and SVGAGI. CDR3 loop: CASSPGTVRGEQYF. The DNA for the CDR3 is TGTGCCAGCAGCCCAGGGACAGTGCGAGGAGAGCAGTACTTC.

V is TRBV5-4 and J is TRBJ2-7, with D possibly matching TRBD1 (5 bases). The CDR3 sequence is 12 residues long. Germline V gene data show CDR1 as SGHNT and CDR2 as YYREEE (reference sequence). V was trimmed by 4 bases and J by 6 bases, leaving 11 bases between them. For the CDR3, the DNA is TGTGCCAGCAGCCAAGGGGCTGGCGAGCAGTACTTC. This gives the protein CASSQGAGEQYF.

This chain connects TRBV30 to TRBJ1-4; maybe TRBD1 (5 bases). Germline CDR1 reads GTSNPN; CDR2 reads SVGIG (reference sequence). CDR3 length: 14 amino acids. The V end lost 1 base, the J end lost 8 bases, and 14 bases lay between the germline ends. CDR3 nucleotides: TGTGCCTGGAGTGGGGGGGGGTTAGGAGAAAAACTGTTTTTT. This codes for CAWSGGGLGEKLFF.

J is TRBJ1-1 and V is TRBV29-1, with TRBD1 identical over 9 bases. The germline V gene encodes CDR1 SQVTM and CDR2 ANQGSEA. This CDR3 has 12 amino acids. The junction had 1 base not matched to a gene; V was cut back by 6 bases and J by 2 bases. The CDR3 coding sequence is TGCAGCGTACAGGGGGCTAACACTGAAGCTTTCTTT. It yields the protein CSVQGANTEAFF.

The rearrangement uses TRBV30 and TRBJ1-1; 8 nucleotides align to TRBD1. The CDR3 runs to 13 residues. Germline assignment: CDR1 GTSNPN and CDR2 SVGIG (reference sequence). Unmatched junction bases numbered 6, after V lost 4 bases and J lost 5 bases. CDR3 sequence: CAWKEDRVTEAFF. The CDR3 region has the DNA TGTGCCTGGAAGGAGGACAGGGTTACTGAAGCTTTCTTT.

This chain uses TRBV5-4 with TRBJ1-1; D is perhaps TRBD1 (6 bases). This CDR3 contains 14 residues. Trimming stripped 2 bases from V and 2 bases from J, with 10 bases between. The germline CDR1 and CDR2 sequences are SGHNT and YYREEE (reference sequence). In DNA, the CDR3 is TGTGCCAGCAGCTTTGGGGGGGGCAACACTGAAGCTTTCTTT. Translated, it gives CASSFGGGNTEAFF.

For the CDR3, the DNA is TGTGCCACCAGCACTAGCGGGAGCTCCTACGAGCAGTACTTC. Translation: CATSTSGSSYEQYF. V usage is TRBV15 and J usage is TRBJ2-7; 10 nucleotides line up with TRBD2. This CDR3 has 14 residues. Per germline, CDR1 LNHNV and CDR2 YYDKDF (reference sequence). With 4 bases clipped from V and 0 bases from J, the junction kept 0 bases outside the gene matches.

The chain joins TRBV2 to TRBJ2-4, with D tentatively TRBD1 (5 bases). The CDR3 spans 16 residues. Germline CDR1 reads SNHLY; CDR2 reads FYNNEI. Trimming removed 2 bases at V and 0 bases at J, with 11 bases between. The CDR3 DNA reads as TGTGCCAGCAGTGAAAGGGGAACTCAAGCCAAAAACATTCAGTACTTC. It is translated as CASSERGTQAKNIQYF.

The chain links TRBV6-1 to TRBJ2-7; D might be TRBD2 (6 bases). Germline lookup yields CDR1 MNHNS and CDR2 SASEGT. CDR3 length: 15 residues. V lost 7 bases and J 0 bases, leaving 16 bases between the germline ends. The CDR3 DNA reads TGTGCCAGCACCCTAGATCTGGGGGGCTCCTACGAGCAGTACTTC. This sequence encodes CASTLDLGGSYEQYF.

The rearrangement uses TRBV5-5 and TRBJ1-1; 8 bases agree with TRBD1. Losses at the gene ends were 4 bases for V and 6 bases for J; bases not matched to a gene: 20. Per the germline V gene, CDR1 is SGHKS and CDR2 is YYEKEE (reference sequence). CDR3 size: 18 residues. CDR3 DNA: TGTGCCAGCAGCCTCAGCGGACAGGGAGGCCCACGAGGGGCTGAAGCTTTCTTT. It specifies CASSLSGQGGPRGAEAFF.

This sequence joins TRBV19 and TRBJ1-2, with D possibly matching TRBD1 (6 bases). The germline CDR1 and CDR2 sequences are LNHDA and SQIVND (reference sequence). V lost 5 bases and J lost 4, with 17 bases in between. This CDR3 spans 15 amino acids. CDR3 protein: CASSPQAGASYGYTF. DNA for the CDR3: TGTGCCAGTAGTCCACAGGCGGGGGCGAGCTATGGCTACACCTTC.

Note on this clone: The same CDR3 arises from other DNA sequences in this sample as well. The rearrangement uses TRBV5-1 and TRBJ2-6; possible D gene TRBD2, 5 bases. The CDR3 consists of 16 residues. V was trimmed by 0 bases and J by 0 bases, leaving 7 bases between them. The germline gives CDR1 SGHRS, CDR2 YFSETQ. The CDR3 here is CASSLVGSSGANVLTF. Here the CDR3 DNA reads TGCGCCAGCAGCTTGGTTGGGAGCTCTGGGGCCAACGTCCTGACTTTC.

The chain is built from TRBV2 and TRBJ2-2, with 8 bases lining up with TRBD2. Looked up from germline, CDR1 is SNHLY and CDR2 is FYNNEI. Losses at the gene ends were 6 bases for V and 0 bases for J; bases not matched to a gene: 0. The CDR3 contains 14 residues. Here the CDR3 DNA reads TGTGCCAGCAGGGGACTAGCGAACACCGGGGAGCTGTTTTTT. It is translated as CASRGLANTGELFF. Filled out from reference TRBV2 and TRBJ2-2, the complete variable domain reads EPEVTQTPSHQVTQMGQEVILRCVPISNHLYFYWYRQILGQKVEFLVSFYNNEISEKSEIFDDQFSVERPDGSNFTLKIRSTKLEDSAMYFCASRGLANTGELFFGEGSRLTVL.

The rearrangement joins TRBV30 to TRBJ2-2, with no clear D. Germline V CDR1 and CDR2: GTSNPN, SVGIG (reference sequence). V lost 5 bases and J lost 1, with 5 bases in between. The CDR3 totals 12 residues. The CDR3 region is CAWGRNTGELFF. CDR3 nucleotides: TGTGCCTGGGGTAGGAACACCGGGGAGCTGTTTTTT.

The V gene is TRBV6-1, the J gene TRBJ2-1; 11 nucleotides match TRBD1. CDR3 size: 18 residues. J lost 3 bases, V lost 2 bases, and 9 bases had no gene match. The germline CDR1 and CDR2 sequences are MNHNS and SASEGT. CDR3 coding DNA: TGTGCCAGCAGTGAAAGTCTATGGGGGACAGGGGGCTACAATGAGCAGTTCTTC. This gives the protein CASSESLWGTGGYNEQFF.

The genes are TRBV4-1 and TRBJ1-3; no reliable D call. V was clipped by 0 bases and J by 0 bases, with 12 bases between them. CDR1 is MGHRA and CDR2 is YSYEKL in the germline V gene. The CDR3 runs 17 residues. The CDR3 protein is CASSQEPPGFSGNTIYF. CDR3 DNA: TGCGCCAGCAGCCAAGAGCCCCCGGGTTTCTCTGGAAACACCATATATTTT.

The chain links TRBV6-6 to TRBJ2-4, with no clear D. CDR3 length: 15 amino acids. The V gene lost 0 bases and the J gene lost 7 bases, with 13 bases spanning the gap. CDR1 and CDR2 from the germline V gene are MNHNY and SVGAGI (reference sequence). The CDR3 is CASSYSDTPGNIQYF. CDR3 bases: TGTGCCAGCAGTTACTCCGACACTCCAGGCAACATTCAGTACTTC.

The chain links TRBV6-1 to TRBJ2-5; D remains ambiguous. Per the germline V gene, CDR1 is MNHNS and CDR2 is SASEGT. The CDR3 sequence is 13 residues long. V lost 7 bases, J lost 5 bases, and 14 bases lay in between. CDR3 loop: CASIAGVWETQYF. CDR3 DNA: TGTGCCAGCATCGCAGGTGTTTGGGAGACCCAGTACTTC.